This is a list of T cell receptor beta chains from one sample in a study of cytomegalovirus exposure and HLA in healthy donors. Some clones are missing from TCRdb's copy, which holds only in-frame ones; the method was immunoSEQ multiplex PCR. The top ten clones hold approximately 0.95% of a sample with about 280,000 clones, roughly 90% of them seen once. Sample: PBMCs. The source is a woman aged 18-29 years in good health and CMV-seronegative. Each CDR3 is given with its conserved first and last residue. Each record gives: D gene, V gene, J gene, clone size, CDR3 DNA, CDR3 protein. D genes are given only for firm matches. The size field is filled for only some rows; it gives once, few, many or a size class.

d_call: TRBD2; v_call: TRBV4-1; j_call: TRBJ2-1; clone_size: -; cdr3_nt: TGCGCCAGCAGCCAAAATTCGGGGCTAGCGGGAGTCAATGAGCAGTTCTTC; cdr3_aa: CASSQNSGLAGVNEQFF
d_call: -; v_call: TRBV19; j_call: TRBJ1-2; clone_size: -; cdr3_nt: TGTGCCAGTAGTATCCCCGCAGTTTATGGCTACACCTTC; cdr3_aa: CASSIPAVYGYTF
d_call: -; v_call: TRBV9; j_call: TRBJ2-2; clone_size: -; cdr3_nt: TGTGCCAGCAGCGTAGATGAGCTCCGCACCGGGGAGCTGTTTTTT; cdr3_aa: CASSVDELRTGELFF
d_call: TRBD2; v_call: TRBV28; j_call: TRBJ2-5; clone_size: -; cdr3_nt: TGTGCCAGCAGTTTCTTTCCAGTGGCATTTGCTAGCGGGAGGGAGGAGACCCAGTACTTC; cdr3_aa: CASSFFPVAFASGREETQYF
d_call: -; v_call: TRBV19; j_call: TRBJ2-7; clone_size: -; cdr3_nt: TGTGCCAGTAGGGTAACGGGATCCGCCTACGAGCAGTACTTC; cdr3_aa: CASRVTGSAYEQYF
d_call: -; v_call: TRBV6-5; j_call: TRBJ2-7; clone_size: -; cdr3_nt: TGTGCCAGCACCCAGGGAGGCGAGCAGTACTTC; cdr3_aa: CASTQGGEQYF
d_call: TRBD1; v_call: TRBV5-8; j_call: TRBJ1-5; clone_size: -; cdr3_nt: TGTGCCAGCAGCTTTAACCCCGGGACAGGCGGTCAGCCCCAGCATTTT; cdr3_aa: CASSFNPGTGGQPQHF
d_call: TRBD2; v_call: TRBV27; j_call: TRBJ2-7; clone_size: -; cdr3_nt: TGTGCCAGCAGCCTCAACGGGGGGACCTACGAGCAGTACTTC; cdr3_aa: CASSLNGGTYEQYF
d_call: TRBD1; v_call: TRBV5-1; j_call: TRBJ2-7; clone_size: -; cdr3_nt: TGCGCCAGCCGGAGGGGGACAGGGTTCTCCTACGAGCAGTACTTC; cdr3_aa: CASRRGTGFSYEQYF
d_call: TRBD1; v_call: TRBV6-5; j_call: TRBJ2-2; clone_size: -; cdr3_nt: TGTGCCAGCAGATCCGGACAGGGGAACACCGGGGAGCTGTTTTTT; cdr3_aa: CASRSGQGNTGELFF
d_call: TRBD1; v_call: TRBV27; j_call: TRBJ2-5; clone_size: -; cdr3_nt: TGTGCCAGCAGTCCGGACAGGGGGCAACGCCAAGAGACCCAGTACTTC; cdr3_aa: CASSPDRGQRQETQYF
d_call: -; v_call: TRBV7-6; j_call: TRBJ2-1; clone_size: -; cdr3_nt: TGTGCCAGCAGCGCCCGGGACTCCTTCTACAATGAGCAGTTCTTC; cdr3_aa: CASSARDSFYNEQFF
d_call: TRBD1; v_call: TRBV14; j_call: TRBJ2-5; clone_size: -; cdr3_nt: TGTGCCAGCAGCCAACGGACAGGGGTACGAGAGACCCAGTACTTC; cdr3_aa: CASSQRTGVRETQYF
d_call: TRBD1; v_call: TRBV28; j_call: TRBJ2-1; clone_size: -; cdr3_nt: TGTGCCAGCAGTTTACCAGCGACAGGGGCTGAGCAGTTCTTC; cdr3_aa: CASSLPATGAEQFF
d_call: TRBD1; v_call: TRBV2; j_call: TRBJ1-2; clone_size: -; cdr3_nt: TGTGCCAGCAGTGAAGAGAGGGGGCCGGGTGGCTACACCTTC; cdr3_aa: CASSEERGPGGYTF
d_call: -; v_call: TRBV2; j_call: TRBJ2-5; clone_size: -; cdr3_nt: TGTGCCAGACAGGGACCCCGCGGGGAGACCCAGTACTTC; cdr3_aa: CARQGPRGETQYF
d_call: TRBD1; v_call: TRBV4-1; j_call: TRBJ1-2; clone_size: -; cdr3_nt: TGCGCCAGCAGCTCGGGACAGCTTAACTATGGCTACACCTTC; cdr3_aa: CASSSGQLNYGYTF
d_call: -; v_call: TRBV6-4; j_call: TRBJ2-5; clone_size: many; cdr3_nt: TGTGCCAGCAGTGAAGGAGCGGACCAAGAGACCCAGTACTTC; cdr3_aa: CASSEGADQETQYF
d_call: -; v_call: TRBV15; j_call: TRBJ2-5; clone_size: -; cdr3_nt: TGTGCCACCAGCAGTACGGGAGAATTCAGGGAGACCCAGTACTTC; cdr3_aa: CATSSTGEFRETQYF
d_call: -; v_call: TRBV7-3; j_call: TRBJ2-4; clone_size: -; cdr3_nt: TGTGCCAGCAGCTTAGGAGGTTTTACCAAAAACATTCAGTACTTC; cdr3_aa: CASSLGGFTKNIQYF
d_call: TRBD2; v_call: TRBV5-6; j_call: TRBJ2-2; clone_size: -; cdr3_nt: TGTGCCAGCAGCATGAATGGGGGGGATGACACCGGGGAGCTGTTTTTT; cdr3_aa: CASSMNGGDDTGELFF
d_call: TRBD2; v_call: TRBV6-1; j_call: TRBJ2-7; clone_size: -; cdr3_nt: TGTGCCAGCAGGGGACTAGCGGGAGGGCCACGGGAGCAGTACTTC; cdr3_aa: CASRGLAGGPREQYF
d_call: -; v_call: TRBV5-4; j_call: TRBJ1-4; clone_size: -; cdr3_nt: TGTGCCAGCAGCTCGGTGGGGCCAGGCATCCCCGAAAAACTGTTTTTT; cdr3_aa: CASSSVGPGIPEKLFF
d_call: TRBD1; v_call: TRBV4-3; j_call: TRBJ2-5; clone_size: -; cdr3_nt: TGCGCCAGCAGCCCTTGGGACAGGGGAGAGACCCAGTACTTC; cdr3_aa: CASSPWDRGETQYF
d_call: -; v_call: TRBV29-1; j_call: TRBJ1-1; clone_size: -; cdr3_nt: TGCAGCGTTGAGAGGCAGGGGCGCGACACTGAAGCTTTCTTT; cdr3_aa: CSVERQGRDTEAFF
d_call: TRBD1; v_call: TRBV4-3; j_call: TRBJ1-4; clone_size: once; cdr3_nt: TGCGCCAGCAGCCGAGCAGACAGGGATGAAAAACTGTTTTTT; cdr3_aa: CASSRADRDEKLFF
d_call: -; v_call: TRBV4-3; j_call: TRBJ2-1; clone_size: -; cdr3_nt: TGCGCCAGCAGCGCGGTGGGGGCCCCCGTCGGCAGTAATGAGCAGTTCTTC; cdr3_aa: CASSAVGAPVGSNEQFF
d_call: -; v_call: TRBV6-5; j_call: TRBJ1-1; clone_size: -; cdr3_nt: TGTGCCAGCAGGCGGGGGCCTACGTTCCCTGAAGCTTTCTTT; cdr3_aa: CASRRGPTFPEAFF
d_call: -; v_call: TRBV7-2; j_call: TRBJ2-7; clone_size: -; cdr3_nt: TGTGCCAGCAGCACCGGACACTACGAGCAGTACTTC; cdr3_aa: CASSTGHYEQYF
d_call: -; v_call: TRBV28; j_call: TRBJ2-7; clone_size: -; cdr3_nt: TGTGCCAGCAGTCCCTCGGTAGACTACGAGCAGTACTTC; cdr3_aa: CASSPSVDYEQYF
d_call: -; v_call: TRBV5-5; j_call: TRBJ1-5; clone_size: -; cdr3_nt: TGTGCCAGCAGCTTTACAGGGACTCAGCCCCAGCATTTT; cdr3_aa: CASSFTGTQPQHF
d_call: -; v_call: TRBV6-5; j_call: TRBJ1-1; clone_size: -; cdr3_nt: TGTGCCAGCAGCTCGACAGGTGTCAGCACTGAAGCTTTCTTT; cdr3_aa: CASSSTGVSTEAFF
d_call: TRBD2; v_call: TRBV2; j_call: TRBJ2-1; clone_size: -; cdr3_nt: TGTGCCAGCAGCCTTAGCGGGGAGTACAATGAGCAGTTCTTC; cdr3_aa: CASSLSGEYNEQFF
d_call: -; v_call: TRBV5-6; j_call: TRBJ2-7; clone_size: -; cdr3_nt: TGTGCCAGCACTCAGTCTTCGGGGATTTGGGAGCAGTACTTC; cdr3_aa: CASTQSSGIWEQYF
d_call: -; v_call: TRBV27; j_call: TRBJ2-3; clone_size: -; cdr3_nt: TGTGCCAGCAGTTTAGTCAGGGTCCCTAGCACAGATACGCAGTATTTT; cdr3_aa: CASSLVRVPSTDTQYF
d_call: TRBD2; v_call: TRBV11-2; j_call: TRBJ2-2; clone_size: -; cdr3_nt: TGTGCCAGCAGCTTACAACTGGGTAGCGGGAGTCTGGCCACCGGGGAGCTGTTTTTT; cdr3_aa: CASSLQLGSGSLATGELFF
d_call: -; v_call: TRBV5-1; j_call: TRBJ2-1; clone_size: -; cdr3_nt: TGCGCCAGCAGCTTGGCCGGCGACTCCAATGAGCAGTTCTTC; cdr3_aa: CASSLAGDSNEQFF
d_call: TRBD2; v_call: TRBV19; j_call: TRBJ2-7; clone_size: -; cdr3_nt: TGTGCCAGTAGTGCGCAACCGGGACTAGCCTACGAGCAGTACTTC; cdr3_aa: CASSAQPGLAYEQYF
d_call: TRBD1; v_call: TRBV9; j_call: TRBJ2-1; clone_size: -; cdr3_nt: TGTGCCAGCAGCGAGGGACAGGGGGCAAATGAGCAGTTCTTC; cdr3_aa: CASSEGQGANEQFF
d_call: -; v_call: TRBV7-6; j_call: TRBJ2-2; clone_size: -; cdr3_nt: TGTGCCAGCAGCTTAGCTATGGGGGAGGAACCCGGGGAGCTGTTTTTT; cdr3_aa: CASSLAMGEEPGELFF
d_call: TRBD2; v_call: TRBV7-2; j_call: TRBJ2-7; clone_size: -; cdr3_nt: TGTGCCAGCAGCTTTAAAGCGGGAGTCGAGCAGTACTTC; cdr3_aa: CASSFKAGVEQYF
d_call: TRBD1; v_call: TRBV7-8; j_call: TRBJ1-5; clone_size: -; cdr3_nt: TGTGCCAGCAGCTTTAAGGGGGCCGGCAATCAGCCCCAGCATTTT; cdr3_aa: CASSFKGAGNQPQHF
d_call: -; v_call: TRBV28; j_call: TRBJ1-5; clone_size: -; cdr3_nt: TGTGCCAGCAGTTTCTCAGGGGCGGAACAGCCCCAGCATTTT; cdr3_aa: CASSFSGAEQPQHF
d_call: -; v_call: TRBV7-7; j_call: TRBJ2-5; clone_size: -; cdr3_nt: TGTGCCAGCAGCTTCAGGGGAAGGGAGACCCAGTACTTC; cdr3_aa: CASSFRGRETQYF
d_call: -; v_call: TRBV27; j_call: TRBJ2-7; clone_size: -; cdr3_nt: TGTGCCAGCAGTTCCAACCCAGTTGGTACGTCCTACGAGCAGTACTTC; cdr3_aa: CASSSNPVGTSYEQYF
d_call: TRBD1; v_call: TRBV19; j_call: TRBJ1-2; clone_size: -; cdr3_nt: TGTGCCAGTAGTCCCCAGGGGGACGTTGTAAGCTACACCTTC; cdr3_aa: CASSPQGDVVSYTF
d_call: -; v_call: TRBV29-1; j_call: TRBJ1-2; clone_size: -; cdr3_nt: TGCAGCGTTGAAGGAAGGGGGTATCACGCAGCTAACTATGGCTACACCTTC; cdr3_aa: CSVEGRGYHAANYGYTF
d_call: TRBD1; v_call: TRBV27; j_call: TRBJ2-3; clone_size: -; cdr3_nt: TGTGCCAGCAGGCCAGGGGGCCCTAGCACAGATACGCAGTATTTT; cdr3_aa: CASRPGGPSTDTQYF
d_call: -; v_call: TRBV10-3; j_call: TRBJ2-7; clone_size: -; cdr3_nt: TGTGCCATCAGCAATACCGGGACAAGCTCCTACGAGCAGTACTTC; cdr3_aa: CAISNTGTSSYEQYF
d_call: -; v_call: TRBV11-2; j_call: TRBJ2-1; clone_size: -; cdr3_nt: TGTGCCAGCAGCTTACTCCGGGGGAGATACAATGAGCAGTTCTTC; cdr3_aa: CASSLLRGRYNEQFF
d_call: -; v_call: TRBV28; j_call: TRBJ1-1; clone_size: -; cdr3_nt: TGTGCCAGCAGTAAACACATCCGGACGGAACGGGAAGGTACTGAAGCTTTCTTT; cdr3_aa: CASSKHIRTEREGTEAFF
d_call: -; v_call: TRBV5-1; j_call: TRBJ2-1; clone_size: once; cdr3_nt: TGCGCCAGCAGCCCGCAACGGGGGACGGGGAATGAGCAGTTCTTC; cdr3_aa: CASSPQRGTGNEQFF